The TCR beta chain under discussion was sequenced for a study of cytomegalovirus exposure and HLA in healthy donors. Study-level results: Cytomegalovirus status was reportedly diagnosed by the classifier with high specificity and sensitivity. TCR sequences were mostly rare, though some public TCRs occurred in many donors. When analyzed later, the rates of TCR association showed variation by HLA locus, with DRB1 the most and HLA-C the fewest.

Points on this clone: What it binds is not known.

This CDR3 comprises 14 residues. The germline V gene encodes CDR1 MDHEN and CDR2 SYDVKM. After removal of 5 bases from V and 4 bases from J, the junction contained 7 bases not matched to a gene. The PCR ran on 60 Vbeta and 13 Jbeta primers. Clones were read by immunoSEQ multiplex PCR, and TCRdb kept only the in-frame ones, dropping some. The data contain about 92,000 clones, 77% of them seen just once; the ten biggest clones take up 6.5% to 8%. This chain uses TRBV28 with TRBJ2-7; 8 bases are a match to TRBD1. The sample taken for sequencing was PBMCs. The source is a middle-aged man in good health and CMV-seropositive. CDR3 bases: TGTGCCAGCAGTACCAGGACAGGGATGTACGAGCAGTACTTC. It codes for CASSTRTGMYEQYF.